Following are 6 T cell receptor beta chains from one sample sequenced in a study of CD8 T cells in ankylosing spondylitis. MiXCR, applied by TCRdb to the 5' RACE reads, yields one record per CDR3 protein. The sample has 200,000 to 250,000 distinct CDR3 sequences, about 10% seen once. Input material: blood, either unsorted or a sorted T cell fraction (not recorded which). The receptors were gathered from a male donor with ankylosing spondylitis or in good health (not recorded which).

This clonotype appeared a few times. The gene calls are TRBV12-3 or TRBV12-4 and TRBJ2-6; 9 bases line up with TRBD1. This CDR3 has 18 amino acids. V lost 6 bases and J lost 0; bases outside the gene matches: 9. The CDR3 DNA reads as TGTGCCAGCAGCTGGCTCGGGACAGGGTTCTCTGGGGCCAACGTCCTGACTTTC. Protein: CASSWLGTGFSGANVLTF.

At least ten counts were recorded for this clonotype. The rearrangement uses TRBV5-1 and TRBJ1-1; perhaps TRBD1 as D (5 bases). This CDR3 has 15 amino acids. Germline values: CDR1 SGHRS, CDR2 YFSETQ. The ends were cut back, 0 bases at V and 4 bases at J, with 13 bases in the middle. The CDR3 reads CASSLAQGGSTEAFF. The CDR3 DNA follows: TGCGCCAGCAGCTTGGCCCAGGGTGGGAGCACTGAAGCTTTCTTT.

The chain combines TRBV7-9 with TRBJ2-5; D perhaps matches TRBD2 (7 bases). V was pared by 5 bases and J by 5 bases, with 15 bases between. CDR1 is SEHNR, CDR2 FQNEAQ, per germline (reference sequence). This CDR3 region has 14 residues. The CDR3 region has the DNA TGTGCCAGCAGCCCCCTCGGGGGGCTGGAGACCCAGTACTTC. This gives the protein CASSPLGGLETQYF.

This chain links TRBV28 with TRBJ1-5, with D possibly matching TRBD1 (5 bases). The CDR3 contains 16 residues. Trimming took 5 bases from V and 1 from J, leaving 15 bases between them. Germline CDR1 and CDR2: MDHEN and SYDVKM. CDR3 amino acids: CASSLGAAESNQPQHF. The DNA of the CDR3 is TGTGCCAGCAGTCTAGGGGCAGCGGAGAGCAATCAGCCCCAGCATTTT.

This clonotype was seen a handful of times. The CDR3 reads CASSQVTVSDTQYF. In DNA, the CDR3 is TGTGCCAGCAGCCAAGTTACGGTTTCAGATACGCAGTATTTT. V is TRBV3-1 and J is TRBJ2-3; D remains ambiguous. V lost 1 base, J lost 4 bases, and 9 bases lay in between. The CDR3 length is 14 residues. Germline CDR1 is LGHDT and CDR2 is YNNKEL (reference sequence).

This clonotype was seen many times. V usage is TRBV5-1 and J usage is TRBJ2-1; D remains ambiguous. The length of the CDR3 is 12 residues. V dropped 3 bases and J dropped 9 bases, with 10 bases sitting between them. Germline V gene lookup returns CDR1 SGHRS and CDR2 YFSETQ. The CDR3 region has the DNA TGCGCCAGCAGCTCAACAAGCCTTGAGCAGTTCTTC. Its translation: CASSSTSLEQFF.